Presented here are 21 T cell receptor beta chains from one specimen sequenced in a study of control samples from healthy donors and cancer patients. Sequencing used immunoSEQ multiplex PCR; TCRdb keeps in-frame clones, though not all of them. The profile shows 130,000 to 150,000 clones, 92% of them singletons. The sequencing input was blood. These receptors were collected from a man aged 30 to 45 in good health.

In the case of this clone: One end of the junction varies from germline; a read error may be responsible. V usage is TRBV6-1 and J usage is TRBJ2-3; 12 bases are a match to TRBD1. This CDR3 contains 15 residues. Germline assignment: CDR1 MNHNS and CDR2 SASEGT. CDR3: CASSDGTGGTDTQCF. The CDR3 DNA is TGTGCCAGCAGTGATGGGACAGGGGGCACAGATACGCAGTGTTTT.

The rearrangement joins TRBV6-2 or TRBV6-3 to TRBJ2-1; TRBD1 matches at 10 bases. Germline-derived CDR1 and CDR2 are MNHEY and SVGEGT. The CDR3 spans 15 residues. V lost 5 bases to trimming and J lost 4 bases; unmatched junction nucleotides: 5. This CDR3 reads CASSRQGAGYNEQFF. The CDR3 nucleotides are TGTGCCAGCAGTAGACAGGGGGCAGGGTACAATGAGCAGTTCTTC.

This rearrangement joins TRBV6-5 to TRBJ1-1, with 8 positions matching TRBD1. From germline, CDR1 is MNHEY and CDR2 SVGAGI. The CDR3 sequence is 13 residues long. With V trimmed by 2 bases and J by 9 bases, 5 bases remained unmatched. The CDR3 sequence is CASSYGTGVQAFF. The CDR3 DNA sequence: TGTGCCAGCAGTTACGGGACAGGCGTTCAAGCTTTCTTT.

This clone showed up just once. The V gene is TRBV5-4, the J gene TRBJ2-1; D is ambiguous. The V gene's germline CDR1 is SGHNT and CDR2 YYREEE (reference sequence). Trimming shortened V by 3 bases and J by 6 bases, and 10 bases separated the two germline ends. This CDR3 spans 13 amino acids. Written as DNA, the CDR3 is TGTGCCAGCAGCTCGACCGCCTCCAATGAGCAGTTCTTC. It specifies CASSSTASNEQFF. Full variable domain (missing parts from reference TRBV5-4 and TRBJ2-1): ETGVTQSPTHLIKTRGQQVTLRCSSQSGHNTVSWYQQALGQGPQFIFQYYREEENGRGNFPPRFSGLQFPNYSSELNVNALELDDSALYLCASSSTASNEQFFGPGTRLTVL.

V usage is TRBV5-6 and J usage is TRBJ2-1; D not resolved. V was clipped by 1 base and J by 6 bases, with 5 bases between them. There are 12 residues in the CDR3. The V gene's germline CDR1 is SGHDT and CDR2 YYEEEE. CDR3 amino acids: CASSLYSNEQFF. CDR3 nucleotide sequence: TGTGCCAGCAGCTTGTATTCCAATGAGCAGTTCTTC.

This chain connects TRBV2 to TRBJ2-1; D possibly matches TRBD1 or TRBD2 (5 bases each). Deletions cut 4 bases from V and 5 bases from J, with 12 bases between. The CDR3 is made up of 14 amino acids. Germline loops: CDR1 SNHLY, CDR2 FYNNEI. The DNA of the CDR3 is TGTGCCAGCAGTGGCCGGGGCAAAAACAATGAGCAGTTCTTC. It is translated as CASSGRGKNNEQFF.

V usage is TRBV7-3 and J usage is TRBJ2-7; 9 bases map to TRBD2. V dropped 2 bases and J dropped 5; count of bases not matched to a gene: 10. The germline V gene encodes CDR1 SGHTA and CDR2 FQGTGA. This CDR3 region has 16 residues. CDR3 in DNA: TGTGCCAGCAGCTTATGGAGGACTAGCGACGGGGACGAGCAGTACTTC. Translated, it gives CASSLWRTSDGDEQYF.

CDR3 residues: CASSLVGTSSEQFF. The CDR3 coding sequence is TGTGCCAGCAGTTTGGTCGGGACTAGCTCTGAGCAGTTCTTC. This rearrangement joins TRBV28 to TRBJ2-1; 9 bases agree with TRBD2. This CDR3 contains 14 residues. The germline gives CDR1 MDHEN, CDR2 SYDVKM. Losses at the gene ends were 3 bases for V and 9 bases for J; bases not matched to a gene: 6.

The rearrangement joins TRBV5-1 to TRBJ2-7; 12 bases map to TRBD1. V was pared by 3 bases and J by 6 bases, with 7 bases of the junction left unmatched. The CDR3 sequence is 15 residues long. CDR1 and CDR2 (germline): SGHRS, YFSETQ. CDR3 nucleotides: TGCGCCAGCAGCTCCACCGGGACAGGGGGCAGCGAGCAGTACTTC. It translates to CASSSTGTGGSEQYF.

J is TRBJ2-1 and V is TRBV25-1; D might be TRBD1 (6 bases). CDR3 length equals 14 residues. V gave up 7 bases and J gave up 5 bases, with 15 bases separating them. Germline V CDR1 and CDR2: MGHDK, SYGVNS. The CDR3 DNA reads as TGTGCCAGCACACCGGTTGGGGGCCACAATGAGCAGTTCTTC. This codes for CASTPVGGHNEQFF.

The V gene is TRBV5-5, the J gene TRBJ1-4; TRBD1 aligns across 8 bases. The ends lost 4 bases at V and 6 bases at J; junction bases unmatched: 8. CDR3 size: 15 residues. Per the germline V gene, CDR1 is SGHKS and CDR2 is YYEKEE (reference sequence). In DNA, the CDR3 is TGTGCCAGCAGCCGAGAGGGACAGGTTTATGAAAAACTGTTTTTT. Its protein is CASSREGQVYEKLFF.

The genes are TRBV9 and TRBJ2-7; 9 bases match TRBD1. The germline gives CDR1 SGDLS, CDR2 YYNGEE. The V segment lost 3 bases and the J segment 1 base; nucleotides outside the gene matches: 8. The CDR3 is 16 amino acids. The DNA for the CDR3 is TGTGCCAGCAGCGCGACCCGGGACAGGGTTTCCTACGAGCAGTACTTC. Amino acids: CASSATRDRVSYEQYF.

The rearrangement links TRBV11-3 to TRBJ1-2; D call uncertain. V shed 5 bases and J shed 8 bases, with 12 bases lying between them. The V gene's germline CDR1 is SGHNT and CDR2 YENEEA. CDR3 length: 12 amino acids. The CDR3 sequence is CASSRSYSGYTF. The CDR3 region has the DNA TGTGCCAGCAGCCGTAGTTATTCCGGCTACACCTTC.

V usage is TRBV5-5 and J usage is TRBJ1-2; D is unclear. V lost 4 bases, J lost 4 bases, and 20 bases lay in between. CDR1 is SGHKS and CDR2 is YYEKEE in the germline V gene (reference sequence). This CDR3 spans 16 amino acids. CDR3 in amino acids: CASSKIPDGDSYGYTF. In DNA form, the CDR3 reads TGTGCCAGCAGCAAGATTCCGGACGGAGACTCCTATGGCTACACCTTC. Using reference TRBV5-5 and TRBJ1-2 for the parts outside the CDR3, the full variable domain is DAGVTQSPTHLIKTRGQQVTLRCSPISGHKSVSWYQQVLGQGPQFIFQYYEKEERGRGNFPDRFSARQFPNYSSELNVNALLLGDSALYLCASSKIPDGDSYGYTFGSGTRLTVV.

The chain has TRBV6-5 and TRBJ1-1; D unclear. Germline V CDR1 and CDR2: MNHEY, SVGAGI. V lost 8 bases and J lost 3, with 13 bases in between. There are 13 residues in the CDR3. The CDR3 region has the DNA TGTGCCAGCCGCCCATTGAGGTACACTGAAGCTTTCTTT. Its translation is CASRPLRYTEAFF.

This chain joins TRBV24-1 and TRBJ2-5; D not resolved. CDR3 length equals 13 residues. The V end lost 4 bases, the J end lost 4 bases, and 9 bases lay between the germline ends. Germline V lookup: CDR1 KGHDR, CDR2 SFDVKD. This CDR3 reads CATSDPPPETQYF. The CDR3 nucleotides are TGTGCCACCAGTGACCCCCCCCCAGAGACCCAGTACTTC.

The CDR3 spells CASSVAQGQVSPLHF. The CDR3, as DNA: TGTGCCAGCAGTGTAGCTCAGGGGCAGGTCTCACCCCTCCACTTT. The chain carries TRBV7-2 and TRBJ1-6, with D possibly being TRBD1 (6 bases). V was cut by 6 bases and J by 10 bases, with 19 bases left in between. This CDR3 has 15 residues. Germline V gene sequence: CDR1 SGHTA, CDR2 FQGNSA.

This clone was observed a handful of times. This sequence joins TRBV5-1 and TRBJ2-1; 8 positions agree with TRBD2. Per germline, CDR1 SGHRS and CDR2 YFSETQ. The V and J ends lost 4 bases and 8 bases, in that order; junction bases with no gene match: 17. This CDR3 is built from 17 residues. For the CDR3, the DNA is TGCGCCAGCAGCCCCAATAGATCGGGACTAGTGCAAGATGAGCAGTTCTTC. It translates to CASSPNRSGLVQDEQFF.

V and J are TRBV6-2 or TRBV6-3 and TRBJ1-1; 7 positions match TRBD1. This CDR3 contains 14 residues. Germline lookup yields CDR1 MNHEY and CDR2 SVGEGT. Trimming at V came to 5 bases and at J to 0 bases, leaving 3 bases not matched to a gene. The CDR3 DNA reads as TGTGCCAGCAGTAAGGACAGGATGAACACTGAAGCTTTCTTT. Amino acid sequence: CASSKDRMNTEAFF.

V gene TRBV7-2 combines with J gene TRBJ2-2; D is possibly TRBD1 (6 bases). V lost 6 bases and J lost 1, with 12 bases in between. This CDR3 is 15 amino acids long. Germline V lookup: CDR1 SGHTA, CDR2 FQGNSA. The CDR3 is CASRRQELNTGELFF. For the CDR3, the DNA is TGTGCCAGCAGAAGACAGGAATTGAACACCGGGGAGCTGTTTTTT.

This chain connects TRBV5-1 to TRBJ2-3, with 7 bases lining up with TRBD1. The germline V gene encodes CDR1 SGHRS and CDR2 YFSETQ. V gave up 0 bases and J gave up 4 bases; unmatched junction bases: 11. The CDR3 has 17 amino acids. In DNA form, the CDR3 reads TGCGCCAGCAGCTTGGGGCCGGGACAGTTAAGGTCAGATACGCAGTATTTT. As protein: CASSLGPGQLRSDTQYF.